In this sample, the clone carrying this T cell receptor beta chain turned up a few times. Its specificity is unknown. These data originate in a study of CD8 T cells in ankylosing spondylitis. General study points: A TCR beta motif of eight highly homologous variants appeared characteristic of ankylosing spondylitis blood. The study looked at matched synovial fluid samples from ankylosing spondylitis patients. Disease-linked clones were reported to be significantly enriched there.

As the method for making TCR beta libraries, quantitative 5'-RACE with molecular barcodes was used. In TCRdb, the 5' RACE reads were re-called with MiXCR into one record per CDR3 protein. The data show just under 550,000 distinct CDR3 sequences, 12% seen once. This CDR3 region has 16 residues. V lost 3 bases, J lost 7 bases, and 16 bases lay in between. The V gene is TRBV12-3 or TRBV12-4, the J gene TRBJ1-6; D ambiguous. This clonotype was sampled from a male donor with ankylosing spondylitis. The sequencing sample was made of blood, either unsorted or a sorted T cell fraction (not recorded which). CDR3 DNA sequence: TGTGCCAGCAGTTTGAGCTCCCCCGGTGGAAATTCACCCCTCCACTTT. Its translation is CASSLSSPGGNSPLHF.